These 11 T cell receptor beta chains came from one sample sequenced in a study of blood T cell repertoires in COVID-19. The table came from immunoSEQ multiplex PCR; TCRdb's copy has only in-frame clones and leaves some out. Of 290,000 or so clones detected, more than 85% appear once; the ten largest clones hold about 1.2%. Source material: peripheral blood. The receptors stem from a man aged 65 to 79 with acute or convalescent COVID-19.

This chain joins TRBV6-5 and TRBJ1-6; D is ambiguous. The CDR3 is 14 residues long. CDR1 is MNHEY, CDR2 SVGAGI, per germline. V dropped 8 bases and J dropped 0 bases, with 8 bases sitting between them. The chain's CDR3 is CASRGSSYNSPLHF. The DNA of the CDR3 is TGTGCCAGCCGCGGGAGCTCCTATAATTCACCCCTCCACTTT.

The sample holds a few counts of this clone. The chain recombines TRBV14 with TRBJ1-6; 7 bases fit TRBD1. Germline values: CDR1 SGHDN, CDR2 FVKESK. V shed 4 bases and J 10 bases; nucleotides not matched to a gene: 10. The CDR3 loop spans 15 amino acids. CDR3 in DNA: TGTGCCAGCAGCCTGTTGACAGGGAGTTACTCACCCCTCCACTTT. Its translation is CASSLLTGSYSPLHF.

V and J are TRBV18 and TRBJ2-5, with a tentative D call TRBD1 (6 bases). V gave up 0 bases and J gave up 4 bases, with 18 bases separating them. CDR1 and CDR2 (germline): KGHSH, LQKENI. There are 17 residues in the CDR3. The CDR3 region is CASSPPSGSLGGETQYF. CDR3 nucleotides: TGTGCCAGCTCACCACCGAGCGGTTCCCTAGGGGGAGAGACCCAGTACTTC.

The chain carries TRBV7-9 and TRBJ2-2, with 9 bases aligning to TRBD1. The CDR3 has 14 residues. J was trimmed by 6 bases and V by 6 bases; bases with no gene match: 5. Germline V gene data show CDR1 as SEHNR and CDR2 as FQNEAQ (reference sequence). CDR3 sequence (DNA): TGTGCCAGCAGAGGGACAGGGATTTCCGGGGAGCTGTTTTTT. This sequence encodes CASRGTGISGELFF.

This sequence joins TRBV6-2 or TRBV6-3 and TRBJ1-5; D is perhaps TRBD1 (6 bases). There are 13 residues in the CDR3. Germline CDR1 MNHEY, CDR2 SVGEGT. Trimming took off 4 bases at V and 6 bases at J, with 10 bases between the two ends. The CDR3 DNA reads as TGTGCCAGCAGTTCCTCGGGGGCTCAGCCCCAGCATTTT. Translating gives CASSSSGAQPQHF.

The gene calls are TRBV24-1 and TRBJ2-4; D unresolved. Trimming stripped 5 bases from V and 8 bases from J, with 9 bases between. The CDR3 runs 12 residues. Germline CDR1 reads KGHDR; CDR2 reads SFDVKD. CDR3 sequence: CATSGVSDIQYF. DNA for the CDR3: TGTGCCACCAGTGGAGTTTCGGACATTCAGTACTTC.

V usage is TRBV6-2 or TRBV6-3 and J usage is TRBJ2-7, with D unclear. The germline gives CDR1 MNHEY, CDR2 SVGEGT. The CDR3 has 14 residues. Between the trimmed V and J ends, which lost 2 bases and 2 bases, there was a span of 10 bases. The CDR3 DNA reads as TGTGCCAGCAGTTACCCGACACAAACCTACGAGCAGTACTTC. Protein product: CASSYPTQTYEQYF.

The chain recombines TRBV9 with TRBJ2-3, with TRBD2 matching over 7 bases. There are 14 residues in the CDR3. Trimming cost V 2 bases and J 2 bases; bases outside gene matches: 2. Germline V CDR1 and CDR2: SGDLS, YYNGEE. For the CDR3, the DNA is TGTGCCAGCAGCGTCCGGGACTACACAGATACGCAGTATTTT. The encoded protein is CASSVRDYTDTQYF.

The V call is TRBV9, the J call TRBJ1-1, with D tentatively TRBD1 (5 bases). V was trimmed by 4 bases and J by 3 bases, leaving 10 bases between them. This CDR3 is built from 13 residues. CDR1 and CDR2 from the germline V gene are SGDLS and YYNGEE. The CDR3 DNA is TGTGCCAGCAGCCTCGACAGTTACACTGAAGCTTTCTTT. This sequence encodes CASSLDSYTEAFF.

J is TRBJ2-6 and V is TRBV29-1; 7 bases map to TRBD1. Germline trimming cut 5 bases from V and 2 bases from J; bases unmatched to any gene: 0. CDR3 size: 13 residues. CDR1 SQVTM and CDR2 ANQGSEA come from the germline V gene. The CDR3 nucleotides read TGCAGCGTTCAGGGGGCTGGGGCCAACGTCCTGACTTTC. It encodes CSVQGAGANVLTF.

The chain employs TRBV10-3 and TRBJ1-4, with 8 bases fitting TRBD1. This CDR3 has 15 residues. Germline V gives CDR1 ENHRY, CDR2 SYGVKD. The J segment lost 3 bases and the V segment lost 11 bases, leaving 11 bases of the junction unmatched. In DNA form, the CDR3 reads TGTGCCGCCCGGGACAGGCAGGGGGCTAATGAAAAACTGTTTTTT. Translated, it gives CAARDRQGANEKLFF.